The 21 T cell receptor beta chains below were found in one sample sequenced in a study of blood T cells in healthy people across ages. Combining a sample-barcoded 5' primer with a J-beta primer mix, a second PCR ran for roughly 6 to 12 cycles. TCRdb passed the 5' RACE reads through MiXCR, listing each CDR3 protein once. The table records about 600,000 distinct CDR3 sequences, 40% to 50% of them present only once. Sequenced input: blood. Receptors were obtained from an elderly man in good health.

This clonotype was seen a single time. CDR3 sequence (DNA): TGCAGCGCCGACAGGGCGTCAAACTACAATGAGCAGTACTTC. It specifies CSADRASNYNEQYF. J is TRBJ2-7 and V is TRBV29-1, with 7 bases identical to TRBD1. The CDR3 length is 14 residues. The germline V gene encodes CDR1 SQVTM and CDR2 ANQGSEA. V trimming: 7 bases; J trimming: 7 bases; junction bases outside the gene matches: 16.

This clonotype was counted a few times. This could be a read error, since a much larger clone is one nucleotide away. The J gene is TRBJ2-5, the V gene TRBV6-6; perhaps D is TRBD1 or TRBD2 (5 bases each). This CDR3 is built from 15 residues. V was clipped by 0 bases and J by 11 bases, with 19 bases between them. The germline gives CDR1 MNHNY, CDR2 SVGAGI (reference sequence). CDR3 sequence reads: CASSYSRQGANEQYF. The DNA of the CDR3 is TGTGCCAGCAGTTACTCGAGGCAGGGAGCCAATGAGCAGTACTTC.

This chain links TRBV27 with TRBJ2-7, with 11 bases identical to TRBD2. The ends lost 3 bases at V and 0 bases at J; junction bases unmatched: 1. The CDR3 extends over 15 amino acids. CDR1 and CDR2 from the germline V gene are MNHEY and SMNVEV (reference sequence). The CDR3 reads CASSFTSGGSYEQYF. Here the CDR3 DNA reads TGTGCCAGCAGTTTTACTAGCGGGGGCTCCTACGAGCAGTACTTC.

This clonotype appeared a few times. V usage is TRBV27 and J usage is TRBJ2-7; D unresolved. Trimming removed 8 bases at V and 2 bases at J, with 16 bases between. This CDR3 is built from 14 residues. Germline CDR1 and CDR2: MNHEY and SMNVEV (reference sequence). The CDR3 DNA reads TGTGCCAGCCGCCCGACGGAACCTCCCTACGAGCAGTACTTC. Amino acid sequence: CASRPTEPPYEQYF.

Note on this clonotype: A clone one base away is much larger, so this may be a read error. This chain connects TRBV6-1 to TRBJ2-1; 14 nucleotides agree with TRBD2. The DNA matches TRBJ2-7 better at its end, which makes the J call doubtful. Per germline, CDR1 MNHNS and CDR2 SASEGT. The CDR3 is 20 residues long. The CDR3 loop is CASSTRLAGGQRRAYNEQYF. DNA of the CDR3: TGTGCCAGCAGCACACGACTAGCGGGAGGGCAAAGGCGCGCCTACAATGAGCAGTACTTC.

DNA of the CDR3: TGCGCCAGCAGCCAAGAAGAGGGCAGGGCTAAAGCTAACTATGGCTACACCTTC. Amino acids: CASSQEEGRAKANYGYTF. This rearrangement joins TRBV4-1 to TRBJ1-2, with D tentatively TRBD1 (5 bases). Trimming took 0 bases from V and 0 from J, leaving 17 bases between them. This CDR3 is 18 amino acids long. The germline CDR1 and CDR2 sequences are MGHRA and YSYEKL.

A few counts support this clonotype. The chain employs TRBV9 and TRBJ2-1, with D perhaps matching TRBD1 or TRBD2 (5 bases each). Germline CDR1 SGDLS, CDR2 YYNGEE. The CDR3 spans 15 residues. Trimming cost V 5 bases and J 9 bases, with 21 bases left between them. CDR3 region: CASRKEGTPSGEQFF. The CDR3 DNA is TGTGCCAGCAGGAAAGAGGGGACCCCCTCGGGTGAGCAGTTCTTC. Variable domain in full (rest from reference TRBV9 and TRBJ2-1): DSGVTQTPKHLITATGQRVTLRCSPRSGDLSVYWYQQSLDQGLQFLIQYYNGEERAKGNILERFSAQQFPDLHSELNLSSLELGDSALYFCASRKEGTPSGEQFFGPGTRLTVL.

CDR3 sequence (DNA): TGTGCCAGCAGCCAGATGGGACCCACTGAAGCTTTCTTT. The encoded protein is CASSQMGPTEAFF. The chain joins TRBV3-1 to TRBJ1-1, with a possible D match to TRBD1 (5 bases). Germline CDR1 and CDR2: LGHDT and YNNKEL (reference sequence). The CDR3 extends over 13 amino acids. V lost 3 bases, J lost 4 bases, and 9 bases lay in between.

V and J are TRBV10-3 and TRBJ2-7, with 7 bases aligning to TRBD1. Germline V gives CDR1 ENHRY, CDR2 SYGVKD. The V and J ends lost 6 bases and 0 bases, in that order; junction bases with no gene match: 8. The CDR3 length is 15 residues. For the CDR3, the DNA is TGTGCCATCAGGCAAACAGGGGTCTCCTCCTACGAGCAGTACTTC. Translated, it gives CAIRQTGVSSYEQYF.

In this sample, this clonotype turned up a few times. The CDR3 loop is CASSSDTSTDTQYF. CDR3 bases: TGCGCCAGCAGCTCGGACACTAGCACAGATACGCAGTATTTT. V and J are TRBV5-1 and TRBJ2-3, with TRBD1 as a possible D gene (5 bases). The germline V gene has CDR1 SGHRS and CDR2 YFSETQ. CDR3 length: 14 amino acids. Trimming removed 3 bases from V and 0 bases from J, with 8 bases in between.

CDR3 loop: CAISGVYLSYNEQFF. The DNA of the CDR3 is TGTGCCATCAGTGGGGTCTACCTCTCCTACAATGAGCAGTTCTTC. The chain combines TRBV10-3 with TRBJ2-1; D unclear. The germline gives CDR1 ENHRY, CDR2 SYGVKD. The CDR3 totals 15 residues. Trimming shortened V by 4 bases and J by 0 bases, and 10 bases separated the two germline ends.

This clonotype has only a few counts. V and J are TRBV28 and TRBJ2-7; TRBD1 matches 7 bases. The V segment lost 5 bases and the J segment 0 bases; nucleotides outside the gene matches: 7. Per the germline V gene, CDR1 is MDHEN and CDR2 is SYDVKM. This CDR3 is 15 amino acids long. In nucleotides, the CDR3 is TGTGCCAGCAGTACGACAGGGACAAGCTCCTACGAGCAGTACTTC. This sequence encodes CASSTTGTSSYEQYF.

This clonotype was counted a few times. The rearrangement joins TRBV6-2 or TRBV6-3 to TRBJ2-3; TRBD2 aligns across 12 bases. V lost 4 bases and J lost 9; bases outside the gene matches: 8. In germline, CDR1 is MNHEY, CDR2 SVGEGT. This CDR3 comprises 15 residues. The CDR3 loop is CASSSLAGGTRTQYF. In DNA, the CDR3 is TGTGCCAGCAGTTCACTAGCGGGAGGTACGAGAACGCAGTATTTT.

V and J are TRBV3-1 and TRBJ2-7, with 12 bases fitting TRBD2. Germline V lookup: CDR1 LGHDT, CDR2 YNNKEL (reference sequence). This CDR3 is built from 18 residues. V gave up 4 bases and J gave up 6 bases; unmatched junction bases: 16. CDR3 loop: CASSPNPGTSGRGPEQYF. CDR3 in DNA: TGTGCCAGCAGCCCGAATCCCGGGACTAGCGGGCGCGGACCCGAGCAGTACTTC.

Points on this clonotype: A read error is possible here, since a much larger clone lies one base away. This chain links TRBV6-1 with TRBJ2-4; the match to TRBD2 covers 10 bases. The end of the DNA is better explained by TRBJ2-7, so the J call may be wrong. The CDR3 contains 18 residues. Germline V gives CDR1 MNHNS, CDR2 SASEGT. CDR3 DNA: TGTGCCAGCAGAGCGAACCCTGGGCGGGGGACTAGCGTCAACGAGCAGTACTTC. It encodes CASRANPGRGTSVNEQYF.

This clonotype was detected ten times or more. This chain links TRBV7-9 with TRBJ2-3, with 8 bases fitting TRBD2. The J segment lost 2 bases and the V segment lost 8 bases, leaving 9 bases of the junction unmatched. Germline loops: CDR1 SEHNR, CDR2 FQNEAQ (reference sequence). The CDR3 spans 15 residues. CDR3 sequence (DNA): TGTGCCAGCCGACTAGCGCGCGGTCCCACAGATACGCAGTATTTT. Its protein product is CASRLARGPTDTQYF.

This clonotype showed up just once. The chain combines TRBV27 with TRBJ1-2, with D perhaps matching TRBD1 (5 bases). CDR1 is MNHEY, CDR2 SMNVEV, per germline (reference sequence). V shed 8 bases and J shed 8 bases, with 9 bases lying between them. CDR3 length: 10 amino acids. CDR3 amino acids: CASPDTGYTF. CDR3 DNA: TGTGCCAGCCCGGACACCGGCTACACCTTC.

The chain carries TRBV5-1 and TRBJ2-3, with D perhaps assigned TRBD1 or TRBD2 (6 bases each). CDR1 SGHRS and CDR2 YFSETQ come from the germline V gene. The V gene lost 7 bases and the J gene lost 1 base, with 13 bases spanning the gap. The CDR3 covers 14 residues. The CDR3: CASVAGGGTDTQYF. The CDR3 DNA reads TGCGCCAGCGTTGCCGGGGGCGGCACAGATACGCAGTATTTT.

CDR3 in amino acids: CATSRDYGTDNEKLFF. The CDR3 DNA is TGTGCCACCAGCAGAGATTATGGGACGGATAATGAAAAACTGTTTTTT. This chain uses TRBV15 with TRBJ1-4, with D maybe TRBD1 (5 bases). The germline V gene has CDR1 LNHNV and CDR2 YYDKDF (reference sequence). The CDR3 extends over 16 amino acids. V lost 0 bases and J 4 bases, leaving 12 bases between the germline ends.

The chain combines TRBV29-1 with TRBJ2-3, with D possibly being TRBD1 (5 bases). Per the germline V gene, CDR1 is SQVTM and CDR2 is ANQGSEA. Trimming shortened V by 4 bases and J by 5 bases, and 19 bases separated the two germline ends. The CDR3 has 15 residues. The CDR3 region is CSVVRKNRGIDTQYF. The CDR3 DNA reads TGCAGCGTTGTAAGAAAGAATAGGGGCATAGATACGCAGTATTTT.

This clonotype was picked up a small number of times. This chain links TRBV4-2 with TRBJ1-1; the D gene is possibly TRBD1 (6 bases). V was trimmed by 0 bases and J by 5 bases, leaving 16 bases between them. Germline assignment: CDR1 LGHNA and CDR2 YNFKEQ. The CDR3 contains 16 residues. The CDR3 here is CASSQEWGQGWTEAFF. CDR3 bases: TGTGCCAGCAGCCAAGAGTGGGGGCAAGGTTGGACTGAAGCTTTCTTT.